The 5 T cell receptor beta chains in this list originate from one sample, sequenced in a study of shared clonotypes between healthy human individuals. Assay used: immunoSEQ multiplex PCR; TCRdb lists only in-frame clones, some missing. There are more than 2,000,000 clones in the sample; 90% to 95% occur only once, and 0.3% to 0.4% lies in the top ten. The sequenced sample consisted of naive CD4+ T cells from PBMCs. Subset meaning: CD45RA+ positively selected. The receptors derive from a man between 18 and 35 years old in good health. Some clones in this sample may be carry-over from other donors' samples.

The chain employs TRBV5-1 and TRBJ2-7; perhaps TRBD1 as D (5 bases). Germline loops: CDR1 SGHRS, CDR2 YFSETQ. The CDR3 covers 14 residues. V shed 0 bases and J shed 1 base, with 8 bases lying between them. The CDR3 DNA reads TGCGCCAGCAGCTTGGAGGACATATCCTACGAGCAGTACTTC. Translating gives CASSLEDISYEQYF.

V and J are TRBV29-1 and TRBJ2-1, with 9 bases lining up with TRBD2. Trimming cost V 4 bases and J 5 bases; bases outside gene matches: 3. Germline V gives CDR1 SQVTM, CDR2 ANQGSEA. This CDR3 is 13 amino acids long. The CDR3 is CSVGLAADNEQFF. The CDR3 DNA follows: TGCAGCGTTGGACTAGCGGCAGACAATGAGCAGTTCTTC.

The chain employs TRBV7-8 and TRBJ1-2; D is possibly TRBD1 (6 bases). Germline assignment: CDR1 SGHVS and CDR2 FQNEAQ. The CDR3 extends over 13 amino acids. With 5 bases removed from V and 2 bases from J, the gap between germline ends came to 9 bases. In DNA form, the CDR3 reads TGTGCCAGCAGCCTGGGGGCCAACTATGGCTACACCTTC. This gives the protein CASSLGANYGYTF.

This clone showed up just a few times. V and J are TRBV30 and TRBJ1-2; possible D gene TRBD1, 5 bases. Germline CDR1 reads GTSNPN; CDR2 reads SVGIG (reference sequence). V gave up 2 bases and J gave up 8 bases, with 18 bases separating them. There are 14 residues in the CDR3. CDR3 sequence reads: CAWSMRDDLWGYTF. CDR3 DNA: TGTGCCTGGAGTATGAGGGACGATCTGTGGGGCTACACCTTC.

The chain links TRBV11-2 to TRBJ1-1, with D maybe TRBD1 (5 bases). The V and J ends lost 5 bases and 0 bases respectively, with 16 bases between them. This CDR3 contains 16 residues. Germline loops: CDR1 SGHAT, CDR2 FQNNGV. CDR3 residues: CASSLRRQGLNTEAFF. As DNA, the CDR3 is TGTGCCAGCAGCCTACGGCGGCAGGGATTGAACACTGAAGCTTTCTTT.